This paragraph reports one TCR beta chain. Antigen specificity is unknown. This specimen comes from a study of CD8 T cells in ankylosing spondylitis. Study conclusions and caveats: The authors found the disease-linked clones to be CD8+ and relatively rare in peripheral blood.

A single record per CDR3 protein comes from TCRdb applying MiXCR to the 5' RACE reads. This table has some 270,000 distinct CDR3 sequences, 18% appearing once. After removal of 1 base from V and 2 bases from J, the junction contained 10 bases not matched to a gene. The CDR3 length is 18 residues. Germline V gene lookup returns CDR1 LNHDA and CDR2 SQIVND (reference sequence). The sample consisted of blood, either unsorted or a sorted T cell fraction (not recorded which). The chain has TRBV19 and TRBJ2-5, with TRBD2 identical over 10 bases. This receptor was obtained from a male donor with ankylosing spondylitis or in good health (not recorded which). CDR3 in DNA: TGTGCCAGTAGTATAGGCCCCTCCGGACTAGCGGATCAAGAGACCCAGTACTTC. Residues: CASSIGPSGLADQETQYF.